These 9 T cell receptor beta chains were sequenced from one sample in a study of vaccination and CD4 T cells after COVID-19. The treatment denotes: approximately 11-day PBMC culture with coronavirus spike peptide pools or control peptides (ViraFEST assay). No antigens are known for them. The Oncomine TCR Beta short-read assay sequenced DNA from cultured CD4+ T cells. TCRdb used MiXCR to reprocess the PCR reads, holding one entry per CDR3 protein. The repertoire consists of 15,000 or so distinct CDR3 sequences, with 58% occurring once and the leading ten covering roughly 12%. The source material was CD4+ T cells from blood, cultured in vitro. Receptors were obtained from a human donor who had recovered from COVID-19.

CDR3 protein: CASSSPAAGVYEQYF. CDR3 bases: TGTGCCAGCAGTTCGCCCGCGGCAGGGGTCTACGAGCAGTACTTC. The chain employs TRBV27 and TRBJ2-7; weak D call: TRBD1 (6 bases). Germline CDR1 reads MNHEY; CDR2 reads SMNVEV (reference sequence). Deletions cut 4 bases from V and 3 bases from J, with 16 bases between. The CDR3 sequence is 15 residues long.

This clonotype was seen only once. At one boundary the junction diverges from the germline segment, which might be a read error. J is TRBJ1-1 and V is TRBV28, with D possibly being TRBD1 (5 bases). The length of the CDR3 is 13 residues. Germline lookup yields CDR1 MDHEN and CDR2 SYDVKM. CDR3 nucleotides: TGTGCCAGCAGTCCTGGGGACGGGTACCTCTGTAAGTTT. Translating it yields CASSPGDGYLCKF.

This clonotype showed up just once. CDR3 nucleotide sequence: TGTGCCAGCAGCTTACAAGCCAAAAACATTCAGTACTTC. Translating it yields CASSLQAKNIQYF. The rearrangement uses TRBV11-3 and TRBJ2-4; D ambiguous. The CDR3 runs 13 residues. The germline V and J ends were trimmed by 2 bases and 0 bases, with 2 bases remaining between them. CDR1 and CDR2 from the germline V gene are SGHNT and YENEEA.

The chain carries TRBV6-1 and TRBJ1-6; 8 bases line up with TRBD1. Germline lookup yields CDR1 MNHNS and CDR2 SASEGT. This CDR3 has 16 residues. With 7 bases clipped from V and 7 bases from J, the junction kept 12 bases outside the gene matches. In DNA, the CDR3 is TGTGCCAGCATCTCTGGGCAGGGGGCACGCAATTCACCCCTCCACTTT. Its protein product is CASISGQGARNSPLHF.

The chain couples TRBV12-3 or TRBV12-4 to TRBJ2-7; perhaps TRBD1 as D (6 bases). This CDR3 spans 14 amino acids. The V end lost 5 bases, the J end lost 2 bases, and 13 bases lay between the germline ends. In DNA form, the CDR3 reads TGTGCCAGCAGTGCTGACAGGACAGCCTACGAGCAGTACTTC. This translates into CASSADRTAYEQYF.

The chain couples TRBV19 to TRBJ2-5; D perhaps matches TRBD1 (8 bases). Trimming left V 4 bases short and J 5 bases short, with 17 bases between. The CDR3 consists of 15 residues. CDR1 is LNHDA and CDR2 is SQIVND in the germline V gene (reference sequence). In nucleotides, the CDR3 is TGTGCCAGTAGTACCCGACAGGGGCGGGAGGAGACCCAGTACTTC. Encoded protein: CASSTRQGREETQYF.

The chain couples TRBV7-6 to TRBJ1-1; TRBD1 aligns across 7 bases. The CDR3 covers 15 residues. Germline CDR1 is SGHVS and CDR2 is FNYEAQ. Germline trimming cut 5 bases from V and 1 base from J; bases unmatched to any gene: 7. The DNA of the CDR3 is TGTGCCAGCAGCGACCGACAGGGATCGAACACTGAAGCTTTCTTT. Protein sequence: CASSDRQGSNTEAFF.

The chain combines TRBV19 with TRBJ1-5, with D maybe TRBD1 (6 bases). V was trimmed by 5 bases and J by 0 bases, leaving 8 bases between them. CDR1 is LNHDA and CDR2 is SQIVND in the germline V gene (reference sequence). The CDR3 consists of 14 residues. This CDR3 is CASSATGSNQPQHF. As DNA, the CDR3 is TGTGCCAGTAGTGCGACAGGTAGCAATCAGCCCCAGCATTTT.

The CDR3 protein is CASSLGDNQPQHF. In nucleotides, the CDR3 is TGTGCCAGCAGCTTAGGAGACAATCAGCCCCAGCATTTT. The V and J genes are TRBV7-8 and TRBJ1-5; no reliable D call. The CDR3 is 13 residues long. Germline V lookup: CDR1 SGHVS, CDR2 FQNEAQ. The V end lost 1 base, the J end lost 3 bases, and 4 bases lay between the germline ends.